This is a list of T cell receptor beta chains from one sample in a study of cytomegalovirus exposure and HLA in healthy donors. Here immunoSEQ multiplex PCR was the method, and the copy in TCRdb shows in-frame clones only, minus some. Among some 150,000 clones listed, roughly four fifths were seen once. Sequenced material: PBMCs. The receptors stem from a female donor in good health and CMV-seropositive. Both conserved end residues are part of each CDR3. The order of the fields is V gene, D gene, CDR3 protein. D genes are given only for firm matches.

TRBV10-3,-,CAISDAGGRNEQYF
TRBV7-8,TRBD2,CASSTRDAGGGELFF
TRBV30,-,CAWSRNSNNQPQHF
TRBV5-8,-,CASSLQAIAKNIQYF
TRBV18,-,CASSPPGRIGYEQYF
TRBV7-5,-,CVRSQDPGVDTQYF
TRBV6-5,TRBD1,CASMGTGGGEQFF
TRBV5-1,TRBD2,CASSLEGTRLYEQYF
TRBV29-1,TRBD2,CSVRYGGAYNEQFF
TRBV5-1,-,CASSIFSTDTQYF
TRBV7-9,TRBD2,CASSPLAGGPSSSYEQYF
TRBV5-1,TRBD2,CASTFRGTSGGADTQYF
TRBV4-1,-,CASSQGGGDRAYNSPLHF
TRBV7-3,-,CASSLEREETQYF
TRBV27,-,CASSPTTHGLISPLHF
TRBV5-1,TRBD1,CASSFSGTENTIYF
TRBV4-1,-,CASSQDLQGYKETQYF
TRBV7-8,-,CATKRDLNTEAFF
TRBV18,-,CASSPSLSGFDSPLHF
TRBV10-3,-,CARIGQGWTEAFF
TRBV2,-,CASIFDQWGNKQFF
TRBV27,TRBD1,CASSLSRDRQETQYF
TRBV18,-,CASSKLGENTEAFF
TRBV5-1,-,CASSPQGNIQYF
TRBV11-2,TRBD1,CASSFAWTGFREKLFF
TRBV30,-,CAWSVGQDAEAFF
TRBV6-1,TRBD1,CASSENWQGAYEQYF
TRBV6-6,TRBD1,CASIPGQNSPLHF
TRBV19,TRBD1,CASSARQGNTEAFF
TRBV9,-,CASSVEPLTEAFF
TRBV2,-,CASREDRPNEKLFF
TRBV5-4,TRBD1,CASSPTGDLTYEQYF
TRBV27,TRBD2,CASSLASGYNEQFF
TRBV5-1,-,CASSRDNYEQYF
TRBV5-4,-,CASRPDRATNEKLFF
TRBV4-1,-,CASSHLVGGELFF
TRBV7-2,-,CASSLSGITGQPQHF
TRBV9,-,CASSVVEGPSPPGELFF
TRBV27,-,CASSLSTVPNYEQYF
TRBV4-1,-,CASSQESGTLGRYEQYF
TRBV28,TRBD1,CASSFSGQGRVNTEAFF
TRBV28,-,CASSSTASYEQYF